The clone carrying this T cell receptor (beta chain) was seen ten or more times. The time point: patch test 2, 6 weeks after DPC sensitization. Documented treatment: therapeutic diphenylcyclopropenone sensitization with weekly scalp DPC. TCRdb re-analysed the RACE reads in MiXCR, keeping a single row per CDR3 protein. The sample includes a few hundred thousand distinct CDR3 sequences, roughly 6% of them seen just once. The sample is drawn from a study of human T cells and chemical hapten exposure. The CDR3 sequence is 12 residues long. The V gene lost 4 bases and the J gene lost 1 base, with 7 bases spanning the gap. Germline V gives CDR1 SQVTM, CDR2 ANQGSEA.

This sequence was found in a woman under 30 with alopecia areata. Some clones in this sample may be carry-over from other donors' samples. The rearrangement joins TRBV29-1 to TRBJ1-2, with D tentatively TRBD1 (5 bases). The sequencing used whole blood, collected in connection with sensitization to the hapten diphenylcyclopropenone (DPC). CDR3 nucleotides: TGCAGCGTTGCCAGGGTTAACTATGGCTACACCTTC. Its protein is CSVARVNYGYTF.